This T cell receptor beta chain appears in the sequencing data of a study of T cells after yellow fever vaccination. Regarding the study as a whole: Reappearance after the booster was observed for most primary-vaccination clones (roughly 97% CD4, about 86% CD8). Any FACS-sorted repertoire could hold abundant clonotypes that contaminate it from the bulk population.

V was trimmed by 5 bases and J by 7 bases, leaving 15 bases between them. CDR1 and CDR2 from the germline V gene are SGHDN and FVKESK. The CDR3 totals 14 residues. TCRdb re-derived calls from the 5' RACE reads in MiXCR, one entry per CDR3 protein. The sample lists more than 450,000 distinct CDR3 sequences; 20% to 25% were seen once. Concerning this clonotype itself: The antigen is undetermined.

Sequencing used PBMCs, obtained roughly 20 days after the first yellow fever vaccination. This TCR came from a man aged 18 to 30 who received the YFV17D yellow fever vaccine. The chain is built from TRBV14 and TRBJ2-1; D gene ambiguous. As DNA, the CDR3 is TGTGCCAGCAGCTTACACACCTTTGGGAATGAGCAGTTCTTC. This encodes CASSLHTFGNEQFF.